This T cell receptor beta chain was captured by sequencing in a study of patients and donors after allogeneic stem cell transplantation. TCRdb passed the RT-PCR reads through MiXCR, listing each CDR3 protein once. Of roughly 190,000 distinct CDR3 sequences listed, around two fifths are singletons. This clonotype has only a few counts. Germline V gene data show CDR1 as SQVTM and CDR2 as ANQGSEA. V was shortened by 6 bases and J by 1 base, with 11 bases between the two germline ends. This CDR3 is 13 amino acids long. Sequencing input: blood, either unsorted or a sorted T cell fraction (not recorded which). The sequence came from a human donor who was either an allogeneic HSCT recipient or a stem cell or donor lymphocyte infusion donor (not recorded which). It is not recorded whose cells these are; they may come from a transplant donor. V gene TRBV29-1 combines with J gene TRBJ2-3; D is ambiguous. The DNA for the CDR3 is TGCAGCGTCCCCAATGGGGGCACAGATACGCAGTATTTT. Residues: CSVPNGGTDTQYF.